The next 10 T cell receptor beta chains were all read from a single sample in a study of T cells expressing NK-cell markers. TCRdb reprocessed the 5' RACE reads and keeps a single row for each CDR3 protein, giving no DNA. The sample yields roughly 380,000 distinct CDR3 sequences, of which the top ten take up around 5%. Sequencing was performed on blood T cells: a sorted CD56 or NKG2C T cell subset, CD4+ or CD8+ T cells, or bulk PBMC T cells (not recorded which). The receptors were sampled from a man aged 18 to 69 in good health.

This sequence joins TRBV11-2 and TRBJ2-3; TCRdb designates TRBD1, a call that cannot be tested without DNA. Germline CDR1 is SGHAT and CDR2 is FQNNGV. CDR3 length equals 15 residues. The CDR3 loop reads CASSLTGTGLDTQYF.

The chain uses TRBV30 and TRBJ2-6; TCRdb proposes TRBD2, but this gene call is untestable without DNA. The CDR3 spans 17 residues. CDR1 and CDR2 from the germline V gene are GTSNPN and SVGIG (reference sequence). CDR3 amino acids: CAWSEQGLSSGANVLTF.

The gene calls are TRBV6-2 or TRBV6-3 and TRBJ1-1. The V gene's germline CDR1 is MNHEY and CDR2 SVGEGT. This CDR3 comprises 13 residues. This chain's CDR3 is CASSWRVNTEAFF.

The chain recombines TRBV7-9 with TRBJ1-5. The CDR3 covers 12 residues. Germline V gene data show CDR1 as SEHNR and CDR2 as FQNEAQ (reference sequence). CDR3 protein: CASSRGGSQQHF.

This chain connects TRBV5-1 to TRBJ2-1; there is no DNA to check the TCRdb D call of TRBD2. The CDR3 sequence is 15 residues long. In germline, CDR1 is SGHRS, CDR2 YFSETQ. Here the CDR3 reads CASSPTSGNYNEQFF.

This chain uses TRBV10-3 with TRBJ1-2; TCRdb lists TRBD1, though no DNA is available to test this call. The CDR3 length is 13 residues. Germline V gene data show CDR1 as ENHRY and CDR2 as SYGVKD. The chain's CDR3 is CAIRTALEYGYTF.

The V and J genes are TRBV20-1 and TRBJ1-6. Looked up from germline, CDR1 is DFQATT and CDR2 is SNEGSKA (reference sequence). The CDR3 has 13 amino acids. The CDR3 protein is CSARDPLRSPLHF.

The gene calls are TRBV6-1 and TRBJ1-4; lacking DNA, the TRBD1 call made by TCRdb goes unchecked. This CDR3 has 14 amino acids. Germline lookup yields CDR1 MNHNS and CDR2 SASEGT. The CDR3 spells CASSGGRADEKLFF.

The genes are TRBV28 and TRBJ1-2; TCRdb indicates TRBD1, and absent DNA this call remains unverified. Per germline, CDR1 MDHEN and CDR2 SYDVKM. The CDR3 has 14 amino acids. CDR3 protein: CATFSGTGVYGYTF.

V and J are TRBV29-1 and TRBJ1-1; there is no DNA to check the TCRdb D call of TRBD1. The CDR3 contains 14 residues. The V gene's germline CDR1 is SQVTM and CDR2 ANQGSEA. The CDR3 sequence: CSVERTRGNTEAFF.